A single sample is the source of the 26 T cell receptor beta chains below, sequenced in a study of response to subunit inactivated influenza vaccine. TCRdb passed the RT-PCR reads through MiXCR, listing each CDR3 protein once. The sample holds about 520,000 distinct CDR3 sequences; under 8.5% are singletons and the top ten take around 14%. Sequencing was performed on PBMCs from blood, taken roughly 24 months after vaccination. The receptors stem from a man aged 50-75 years who received an inactivated influenza vaccine.

This sequence joins TRBV7-2 and TRBJ1-6; no clear D. In germline, CDR1 is SGHTA, CDR2 FQGNSA. V gave up 1 base and J gave up 9 bases, with 13 bases separating them. This CDR3 has 15 amino acids. The CDR3 spells CASSLEPLRGSPLHF. In nucleotides, the CDR3 is TGTGCCAGCAGCTTAGAACCCCTCCGTGGTTCACCCCTCCACTTT.

The rearrangement links TRBV28 to TRBJ2-7; 11 bases align to TRBD1. This CDR3 contains 16 residues. Unmatched junction bases numbered 8, after V lost 5 bases and J lost 2 bases. The V gene's germline CDR1 is MDHEN and CDR2 SYDVKM. The CDR3 nucleotides read TGTGCCAGCAGTACCGTTCCGGGACAGGGGGCCTACGAGCAGTACTTC. Protein: CASSTVPGQGAYEQYF.

This clonotype was seen ten or more times. The CDR3 region has the DNA TGTGCCAGCTCACCTCCAAACAGGGGCGGCGGTGAGCAGTTCTTC. Encoded protein: CASSPPNRGGGEQFF. The V and J genes are TRBV18 and TRBJ2-1; 7 bases fit TRBD1. This CDR3 is built from 15 residues. The J segment lost 9 bases and the V segment lost 3 bases, leaving 11 bases of the junction unmatched. From germline, CDR1 is KGHSH and CDR2 LQKENI.

The chain uses TRBV7-8 and TRBJ2-1; the D gene is possibly TRBD2 (5 bases). Germline V lookup: CDR1 SGHVS, CDR2 FQNEAQ. V was cut by 3 bases and J by 7 bases, with 13 bases left in between. This CDR3 is 14 amino acids long. CDR3 sequence (DNA): TGTGCCAGCAGCTTCGGGGTTATCTTGAATGAGCAGTTCTTC. Translated: CASSFGVILNEQFF. Combining the CDR3 with reference TRBV7-8 and TRBJ2-1 gives the whole variable domain GAGVSQSPRYKVAKRGQDVALRCDPISGHVSLFWYQQALGQGPEFLTYFQNEAQLDKSGLPSDRFFAERPEGSVSTLKIQRTQQEDSAVYLCASSFGVILNEQFFGPGTRLTVL.

Only a few counts were recorded for this clonotype. The chain has TRBV2 and TRBJ1-6, with 7 bases identical to TRBD1. Germline loops: CDR1 SNHLY, CDR2 FYNNEI. Unmatched junction bases numbered 9, after V lost 9 bases and J lost 7 bases. CDR3 length: 14 residues. The CDR3, as DNA: TGTGCCAGGAATACCGGGACAGAGAATTCACCCCTCCACTTT. This translates into CARNTGTENSPLHF.

This clonotype was detected ten times or more. The V and J genes are TRBV12-3 or TRBV12-4 and TRBJ2-7; 8 positions match TRBD2. This CDR3 comprises 14 residues. The V segment lost 6 bases and the J segment 2 bases; nucleotides outside the gene matches: 6. CDR3 protein: CASRASGHPYEQYF. CDR3 DNA: TGTGCCAGCAGAGCTAGCGGGCACCCCTACGAGCAGTACTTC.

The chain links TRBV10-3 to TRBJ2-7; D is possibly TRBD1 (5 bases). Germline CDR1 ENHRY, CDR2 SYGVKD. The germline V and J ends were trimmed by 6 bases and 7 bases, with 22 bases remaining between them. CDR3 length: 15 amino acids. DNA of the CDR3: TGTGCCATCAGCGAGCAGGGTAAGGGGCTCTGGGAGCAGTACTTC. It is translated as CAISEQGKGLWEQYF.

The chain links TRBV28 to TRBJ2-5, with TRBD1 matching 8 bases. Looked up from germline, CDR1 is MDHEN and CDR2 is SYDVKM. The CDR3 consists of 17 residues. The V and J ends lost 8 bases and 2 bases, in that order; junction bases with no gene match: 16. Here the CDR3 reads CASCTYPLRQGQETQYF. The CDR3 nucleotides are TGTGCCAGCTGCACCTACCCCTTACGACAGGGGCAAGAGACCCAGTACTTC.

This clonotype was counted only a few times. The rearrangement joins TRBV9 to TRBJ2-1; 8 bases agree with TRBD2. CDR1 SGDLS and CDR2 YYNGEE come from the germline V gene. V shed 3 bases and J 4 bases; nucleotides not matched to a gene: 3. There are 14 residues in the CDR3. The CDR3 loop reads CASSGSGEYNEQFF. In nucleotides, the CDR3 is TGTGCCAGCAGCGGTAGCGGGGAGTACAATGAGCAGTTCTTC.

This clonotype has only a few counts. The CDR3 DNA sequence: TGTGCCAGCAGTTTAGATGCAGGGGCGTACTATGGCTACACCTTC. Its translation: CASSLDAGAYYGYTF. The J gene is TRBJ1-2, the V gene TRBV12-3 or TRBV12-4; TRBD1 might be the D (6 bases). CDR3 length: 15 amino acids. V gave up 1 base and J gave up 3 bases, with 12 bases separating them.

In the case of this clonotype: With a much larger clone just one base away, this may be a read error. The V and J genes are TRBV19 and TRBJ2-2, with D possibly being TRBD2 (5 bases). CDR1 and CDR2 from the germline V gene are LNHDA and SQIVND (reference sequence). The CDR3 runs to 16 residues. The CDR3 sequence: CASCIPGRENTGELFF. DNA for the CDR3: TGTGCCAGTTGTATTCCCGGACGGGAGAACACCGGGGAGCTGTTTTTT. The full variable domain, its missing parts supplied by reference TRBV19 and TRBJ2-2, is DGGITQSPKYLFRKEGQNVTLSCEQNLNHDAMYWYRQDPGQGLRLIYYSQIVNDFQKGDIAEGYSVSREKKESFPLTVTSAQKNPTAFYLCASCIPGRENTGELFFGEGSRLTVL.

This clonotype was seen only a few times. This sequence joins TRBV6-1 and TRBJ2-2; D is possibly TRBD2 (6 bases). The germline V and J ends were trimmed by 5 bases and 0 bases, with 13 bases remaining between them. The CDR3 has 16 residues. Germline assignment: CDR1 MNHNS and CDR2 SASEGT. The CDR3 loop reads CASSPHPGANTGELFF. CDR3 nucleotide sequence: TGTGCCAGCAGTCCCCATCCGGGGGCGAACACCGGGGAGCTGTTTTTT.

The table lists this clonotype with a few counts. The chain uses TRBV29-1 and TRBJ1-2, with a possible D match to TRBD1 (6 bases). The CDR3 runs 13 residues. In germline, CDR1 is SQVTM, CDR2 ANQGSEA. V lost 8 bases to trimming and J lost 4 bases, with 17 bases between them. CDR3 in amino acids: CSSRTERSYGYTF. The CDR3 nucleotides are TGCAGCTCCAGGACAGAAAGAAGCTATGGCTACACCTTC.

The V call is TRBV6-1, the J call TRBJ2-2; the match to TRBD2 covers 12 bases. This CDR3 region has 15 residues. The V and J ends lost 6 bases and 6 bases, in that order; junction bases with no gene match: 5. CDR1 is MNHNS and CDR2 is SASEGT in the germline V gene. CDR3 amino acids: CASSVLAGGSGELFF. For the CDR3, the DNA is TGTGCCAGCAGCGTACTAGCGGGGGGTTCCGGGGAGCTGTTTTTT.

With respect to this clonotype: An end of the junction differs from the germline gene, which may be a read error. The chain links TRBV30 to TRBJ1-1; D is undetermined. This CDR3 contains 13 residues. From germline, CDR1 is GTSNPN and CDR2 SVGIG (reference sequence). The CDR3 DNA sequence: TGTGCCAGGAGTGTTCGGTCGGCCACTGAAGCTTTCTTT. This encodes CARSVRSATEAFF.

This clonotype was seen only a few times. CDR3 amino acids: CASSQDGTGASYGYTF. The DNA for the CDR3 is TGTGCCAGCAGCCAAGATGGGACAGGGGCGAGCTATGGCTACACCTTC. The V gene is TRBV4-2, the J gene TRBJ1-2, with 10 bases that match TRBD1. The CDR3 extends over 16 amino acids. J lost 4 bases, V lost 0 bases, and 5 bases had no gene match. Looked up from germline, CDR1 is LGHNA and CDR2 is YNFKEQ.

This clonotype has at least ten counts. J is TRBJ2-7 and V is TRBV20-1, with 7 nucleotides matching TRBD2. There are 13 residues in the CDR3. The V gene's germline CDR1 is DFQATT and CDR2 SNEGSKA (reference sequence). The ends lost 6 bases at V and 2 bases at J; junction bases unmatched: 7. The CDR3, as DNA: TGCAGTGCCCAAACAGCGGGACCCTACGAGCAGTACTTC. Translation gives CSAQTAGPYEQYF.

This clonotype turned up a few times. V gene TRBV10-3 combines with J gene TRBJ2-5, with TRBD1 as a possible D gene (6 bases). Germline V gene data show CDR1 as ENHRY and CDR2 as SYGVKD. Trimming shortened V by 4 bases and J by 4 bases, and 10 bases separated the two germline ends. This CDR3 is built from 13 residues. The CDR3 is CAISGTVRETQYF. CDR3 in DNA: TGTGCCATCAGTGGGACAGTCAGAGAGACCCAGTACTTC.

This clonotype occurred a few times. The chain recombines TRBV7-2 with TRBJ2-5; no clear D. The germline V gene encodes CDR1 SGHTA and CDR2 FQGNSA. V was pared by 2 bases and J by 1 base, with 14 bases between. The CDR3 has 16 amino acids. The CDR3, as DNA: TGTGCCAGCAGCTTAACCCCAGGACGGGCCCAAGAGACCCAGTACTTC. This gives the protein CASSLTPGRAQETQYF.

V is TRBV7-3 and J is TRBJ2-3, with 11 bases matching TRBD2. CDR1 is SGHTA, CDR2 FQGTGA, per germline. Trimming cost V 0 bases and J 4 bases; bases outside gene matches: 9. This CDR3 contains 18 residues. CDR3: CASSLTGTSGRGPDTQYF. CDR3 DNA: TGTGCCAGCAGCTTAACGGGGACTAGCGGACGTGGGCCAGATACGCAGTATTTT. The complete variable domain, with remaining parts taken from reference TRBV7-3 and TRBJ2-3, reads GAGVSQTPSNKVTEKGKYVELRCDPISGHTALYWYRQSLGQGPEFLIYFQGTGAADDSGLPNDRFFAVRPEGSVSTLKIQRTERGDSAVYLCASSLTGTSGRGPDTQYFGPGTRLTVL.

The rearrangement links TRBV5-1 to TRBJ2-3; D possibly corresponds to TRBD1 (6 bases). Looked up from germline, CDR1 is SGHRS and CDR2 is YFSETQ. V was trimmed by 2 bases and J by 2 bases, leaving 21 bases between them. This CDR3 region has 18 residues. This CDR3 reads CASSFGRGRGATTDTQYF. DNA for the CDR3: TGCGCCAGCAGCTTCGGCAGGGGCAGAGGGGCCACCACAGATACGCAGTATTTT.

This clonotype was recorded at least ten times. The chain is built from TRBV6-2 or TRBV6-3 and TRBJ1-1; D remains ambiguous. V dropped 5 bases and J dropped 10 bases, with 8 bases sitting between them. This CDR3 contains 10 residues. Germline lookup yields CDR1 MNHEY and CDR2 SVGEGT. The CDR3 nucleotides are TGTGCCAGCAGTCACGGGCGAGCTTTCTTT. This gives the protein CASSHGRAFF.

This clonotype was seen only a few times. The chain recombines TRBV6-1 with TRBJ2-2; no firm D call. Trimming shortened V by 8 bases and J by 1 base, and 14 bases separated the two germline ends. This CDR3 has 15 residues. Germline-derived CDR1 and CDR2 are MNHNS and SASEGT. CDR3 sequence: CASLGHFLNTGELFF. The CDR3 DNA reads as TGTGCCAGCCTTGGGCATTTTCTGAACACCGGGGAGCTGTTTTTT.

In DNA form, the CDR3 reads TGTGCCAGCAGTTTTCCCCCGAGGACAGATACGCAGTATTTT. Protein product: CASSFPPRTDTQYF. The V gene is TRBV6-2 or TRBV6-3, the J gene TRBJ2-3; D gene uncertain. V lost 4 bases, J lost 3 bases, and 11 bases lay in between. The CDR3 totals 14 residues. CDR1 is MNHEY, CDR2 SVGEGT, per germline.

The V call is TRBV9, the J call TRBJ2-1; D assignment may be TRBD1 or TRBD2 (5 bases each). This CDR3 spans 15 amino acids. In germline, CDR1 is SGDLS, CDR2 YYNGEE. V gave up 3 bases and J gave up 2 bases, with 12 bases separating them. CDR3 sequence: CASSAGDLTYNEQFF. The CDR3 coding sequence is TGTGCCAGCAGCGCCGGGGACCTTACCTACAATGAGCAGTTCTTC.

The rearrangement uses TRBV20-1 and TRBJ2-7; the D is unclear. The CDR3 consists of 13 residues. Germline lookup yields CDR1 DFQATT and CDR2 SNEGSKA (reference sequence). With 1 base removed from V and 2 bases from J, the gap between germline ends came to 9 bases. CDR3 DNA sequence: TGCAGTGCTAGAGGGCCCGCGGCCTACGAGCAGTACTTC. Residues: CSARGPAAYEQYF.